The clone carrying this T cell receptor (beta chain) occurred a few times. This record comes from a study of T cells in Graves' hyperthyroidism and ophthalmopathy. Germline CDR1 is SGHDN and CDR2 is FVKESK. The ends lost 2 bases at V and 13 bases at J; junction bases unmatched: 5. This CDR3 region has 14 residues. Researchers took RNA transcripts and amplified the TCR beta CDR3 regions from them. The TCR CDR3 was amplified in a first-round RT-PCR using the HTBI primer set. In TCRdb, the multiplex PCR reads were re-called with MiXCR into one record per CDR3 protein. The table records roughly 720,000 distinct CDR3 sequences, 15% to 20% of them present only once.

The specimen was blood. This TCR was sampled from a man in his forties or fifties with Graves' hyperthyroidism. The gene calls are TRBV14 and TRBJ2-1; TRBD2 agrees at 13 bases. This CDR3 reads CASSQQGLAGPQFF. CDR3 DNA sequence: TGTGCCAGCAGCCAACAGGGACTAGCGGGACCTCAGTTCTTC.